A single sample gave rise to the 29 T cell receptor beta chains below, sequenced in a study of shared clonotypes between healthy human individuals. Sequencing used immunoSEQ multiplex PCR; TCRdb keeps in-frame clones, though not all of them. The data show around 700,000 clones, with 60% to 75% seen just once and roughly 2% held by the top ten. The sequencing input was memory CD4+ T cells sorted from blood. Subset meaning: CD45RA-negative fraction. The source of these receptors is a woman in her 30s in good health.

This chain links TRBV28 with TRBJ1-2; D may be TRBD1 (6 bases). Trimming stripped 6 bases from V and 7 bases from J, with 6 bases between. Germline V lookup: CDR1 MDHEN, CDR2 SYDVKM. The CDR3 covers 10 residues. The CDR3 loop is CASRQGGYTF. CDR3 DNA sequence: TGTGCCAGCAGACAGGGTGGCTACACCTTC.

The rearrangement joins TRBV11-2 to TRBJ2-7; 7 bases map to TRBD2. The junction had 10 bases not matched to a gene; V was cut back by 5 bases and J by 3 bases. The CDR3 consists of 15 residues. The germline gives CDR1 SGHAT, CDR2 FQNNGV. The DNA of the CDR3 is TGTGCCAGCAGCCAAGGAGGAGCGGGGCGCTACGAGCAGTACTTC. It translates to CASSQGGAGRYEQYF.

Points on this clone: At the DNA level, this CDR3 is encoded by other sequences in the same sample as well. The chain employs TRBV27 and TRBJ2-7, with D possibly being TRBD1 (6 bases). The germline V and J ends were trimmed by 3 bases and 2 bases, with 11 bases remaining between them. Germline loops: CDR1 MNHEY, CDR2 SMNVEV (reference sequence). The CDR3 sequence is 14 residues long. CDR3 in amino acids: CASSFSRGPYEQYF. CDR3 nucleotides: TGTGCCAGCAGTTTCTCCAGGGGTCCCTACGAGCAGTACTTC.

This clone was recorded once. This chain connects TRBV29-1 to TRBJ2-2; D tentatively reads TRBD1 or TRBD2 (5 bases each). This CDR3 comprises 15 residues. Germline values: CDR1 SQVTM, CDR2 ANQGSEA. The germline V and J ends were trimmed by 2 bases and 4 bases, with 14 bases remaining between them. The CDR3 reads CSVEMQGRSTGELFF. CDR3 nucleotide sequence: TGCAGCGTTGAAATGCAGGGACGCAGCACCGGGGAGCTGTTTTTT.

This chain uses TRBV7-8 with TRBJ1-4; D might be TRBD1 (5 bases). Trimming took off 5 bases at V and 8 bases at J, with 21 bases between the two ends. The CDR3 is made up of 16 amino acids. Germline V CDR1 and CDR2: SGHVS, FQNEAQ. CDR3 in DNA: TGTGCCAGCAGCCCGATAATGGGGCTCGGGAGAGAAAAACTGTTTTTT. The encoded protein is CASSPIMGLGREKLFF.

A note on this clone: The sample contains more than one DNA sequence encoding this CDR3. This chain joins TRBV20-1 and TRBJ2-7, with D hard to call. V was clipped by 6 bases and J by 3 bases, with 9 bases between them. The CDR3 contains 11 residues. Germline CDR1 reads DFQATT; CDR2 reads SNEGSKA (reference sequence). In nucleotides, the CDR3 is TGCAGTGCAGGCCTGGTCTACGAGCAGTACTTC. It codes for CSAGLVYEQYF.

As DNA, the CDR3 is TGTGCCAGTAGTATTGGAGACAGGGGGCGCGGAAGCTATGGCTACACCTTC. This codes for CASSIGDRGRGSYGYTF. The chain joins TRBV19 to TRBJ1-2, with TRBD1 identical over 10 bases. V was clipped by 3 bases and J by 4 bases; unmatched bases: 11. The germline CDR1 and CDR2 sequences are LNHDA and SQIVND (reference sequence). The CDR3 runs to 17 residues. Supplemented by reference TRBV19 and TRBJ1-2, the full variable domain reads DGGITQSPKYLFRKEGQNVTLSCEQNLNHDAMYWYRQDPGQGLRLIYYSQIVNDFQKGDIAEGYSVSREKKESFPLTVTSAQKNPTAFYLCASSIGDRGRGSYGYTFGSGTRLTVV.

This clone appeared a single time. This rearrangement joins TRBV6-6 to TRBJ1-5; D unresolved. This CDR3 region has 14 residues. Per germline, CDR1 MNHNY and CDR2 SVGAGI (reference sequence). With 7 bases removed from V and 1 base from J, the gap between germline ends came to 11 bases. The chain's CDR3 is CASTPRQSNQPQHF. The CDR3 DNA reads TGTGCCAGCACGCCCCGTCAGAGCAATCAGCCCCAGCATTTT.

The gene calls are TRBV27 and TRBJ1-1; TRBD1 aligns across 11 bases. CDR1 and CDR2 (germline): MNHEY, SMNVEV (reference sequence). This CDR3 comprises 14 residues. The ends lost 9 bases at V and 6 bases at J; junction bases unmatched: 9. CDR3 nucleotides: TGTGCCAGTAGCGGACAGGGGGCGCGGTCTGAAGCTTTCTTT. This codes for CASSGQGARSEAFF.

This clone was seen many times. J is TRBJ1-5 and V is TRBV12-2. TRBV12-2 is shown as a pseudogene. The CDR3 totals 14 residues. The CDR3 loop reads CASRLKRSNQPQHF. Here the CDR3 DNA reads TGTGCAAGTCGCCTTAAAAGGAGCAATCAGCCCCAGCATTTT.

The chain uses TRBV7-9 and TRBJ2-1, with unresolved D. The V end was cut by 3 bases, the J end by 12 bases, with 15 bases between. CDR3 length: 13 amino acids. Per germline, CDR1 SEHNR and CDR2 FQNEAQ (reference sequence). The DNA of the CDR3 is TGTGCCAGCAGCTTTACCCCAAAAAACGGGCAGTTCTTC. It codes for CASSFTPKNGQFF.

The V gene is TRBV7-4, the J gene TRBJ2-5, with D possibly TRBD1 on 6 matching bases. CDR1 is SGHVT and CDR2 is SQSDAQ in the germline V gene. V lost 5 bases, J lost 1 base, and 8 bases lay in between. The CDR3 covers 13 residues. The CDR3: CASSLQGQETQYF. For the CDR3, the DNA is TGTGCCAGCAGCCTACAGGGCCAAGAGACCCAGTACTTC.

The chain joins TRBV5-6 to TRBJ1-1; a weak D match, TRBD1 (5 bases). CDR1 and CDR2 (germline): SGHDT, YYEEEE. CDR3 length: 15 residues. The V gene lost 1 base and the J gene lost 3 bases, with 13 bases spanning the gap. CDR3 in DNA: TGTGCCAGCAGCTTGTTGGCTGTGGGGCACACTGAAGCTTTCTTT. Encoded protein: CASSLLAVGHTEAFF.

The rearrangement joins TRBV12-2 to TRBJ2-7; the table's D gene call, TRBD2, was not cross checked with the DNA. TRBV12-2 is flagged as a pseudogene. The CDR3 is made up of 15 amino acids. The CDR3 nucleotides are TGTGCAAGTCGCTTAGCTTGGCGGCGCCTCTACGAGCAGTACTTC. It yields the protein CASRLAWRRLYEQYF.

The gene calls are TRBV7-2 and TRBJ1-5, with D unclear. The CDR3 runs 15 residues. Trimming cost V 5 bases and J 4 bases, with 15 bases left between them. Germline V CDR1 and CDR2: SGHTA, FQGNSA. The CDR3 spells CASSVGSAGNQPQHF. The CDR3, as DNA: TGTGCCAGCAGCGTCGGCAGCGCGGGAAATCAGCCCCAGCATTTT.

Comment on this clone: Other DNA sequences in the same sample also yield this CDR3. The J gene is TRBJ1-5, the V gene TRBV28, with D tentatively TRBD1 (6 bases). The germline V and J ends were trimmed by 3 bases and 3 bases, with 12 bases remaining between them. The CDR3 contains 15 residues. Germline CDR1 reads MDHEN; CDR2 reads SYDVKM. The chain's CDR3 is CASSLAGAFNQPQHF. The CDR3 DNA sequence: TGTGCCAGCAGTTTGGCAGGGGCGTTCAATCAGCCCCAGCATTTT.

CDR3 amino acids: CASSPDDRGLREAFF. CDR3 DNA sequence: TGTGCCAGCAGTCCCGATGACAGGGGTCTAAGGGAAGCTTTCTTT. This chain uses TRBV6-4 with TRBJ1-1, with TRBD1 identical over 8 bases. The CDR3 has 15 amino acids. V was clipped by 5 bases and J by 8 bases; unmatched bases: 13. CDR1 and CDR2 from the germline V gene are MRHNA and SNTAGT.

The table lists this clone with a count of one. A read error is possible here, since a much larger clone lies one base away. The DNA of the CDR3 is TGTGCCACTTACAGGCCCTCGAGACAAGTCAATCAGCCCCAGCATTTT. It translates to CATYRPSRQVNQPQHF. The chain has TRBV28 and TRBJ1-5; TRBD1 might be the D (5 bases). The CDR3 loop spans 16 amino acids. Germline loops: CDR1 MDHEN, CDR2 SYDVKM. The ends were cut back, 10 bases at V and 3 bases at J, with 22 bases in the middle.

The chain recombines TRBV19 with TRBJ2-1; no clear D. The CDR3 contains 13 residues. CDR1 is LNHDA and CDR2 is SQIVND in the germline V gene (reference sequence). V was trimmed by 1 base and J by 7 bases, leaving 8 bases between them. CDR3 sequence: CASSIVGSNEQFF. DNA of the CDR3: TGTGCCAGTAGTATAGTCGGGTCGAATGAGCAGTTCTTC.

This sequence joins TRBV5-1 and TRBJ1-2; D ambiguous. The CDR3 is made up of 13 amino acids. Per germline, CDR1 SGHRS and CDR2 YFSETQ. Trimming took off 2 bases at V and 2 bases at J, with 7 bases between the two ends. In DNA form, the CDR3 reads TGCGCCAGCAGCTTCTCAGAAAACTATGGCTACACCTTC. The encoded protein is CASSFSENYGYTF.

This clone appeared a few times. The CDR3 spells CASSKDSLAGSEQYF. CDR3 DNA sequence: TGTGCCAGCAGCAAAGACTCCCTAGCGGGTTCCGAGCAGTACTTC. This chain links TRBV21-1 with TRBJ2-7; whether TRBD2, the table's D call, matches the DNA was not checked. TRBV21-1 is reported as a pseudogene. The CDR3 has 15 amino acids.

The chain recombines TRBV2 with TRBJ2-2; D gene unclear. The CDR3 totals 11 residues. Between the trimmed V and J ends, which lost 7 bases and 5 bases, there was a span of 5 bases. CDR1 and CDR2 from the germline V gene are SNHLY and FYNNEI. Here the CDR3 reads CASMRTGELFF. The CDR3 nucleotides read TGTGCCAGCATGAGGACCGGGGAGCTGTTTTTT.

In its sample, this clone was seen a few times. V gene TRBV9 combines with J gene TRBJ2-4, with D maybe TRBD2 (6 bases). Trimming removed 2 bases from V and 5 bases from J, with 17 bases in between. Germline CDR1 SGDLS, CDR2 YYNGEE. The CDR3 is made up of 16 amino acids. This chain's CDR3 is CASSVVEGGRQNIQYF. Written as DNA, the CDR3 is TGTGCCAGCAGCGTGGTGGAGGGAGGCCGACAAAACATTCAGTACTTC.

This CDR3 is CASSLWGQGNQPQHF. The DNA of the CDR3 is TGTGCCAGCAGCCTTTGGGGACAGGGGAATCAGCCCCAGCATTTT. The V and J genes are TRBV5-6 and TRBJ1-5, with TRBD1 matching 10 bases. The germline CDR1 and CDR2 sequences are SGHDT and YYEEEE. This CDR3 region has 15 residues. The J segment lost 4 bases and the V segment lost 4 bases, leaving 5 bases of the junction unmatched.

This clone has a handful of counts. The V and J genes are TRBV19 and TRBJ2-7; D is possibly TRBD1 (5 bases). Trimming removed 9 bases from V and 3 bases from J, with 9 bases in between. The CDR3 has 11 amino acids. Germline values: CDR1 LNHDA, CDR2 SQIVND (reference sequence). CDR3 nucleotides: TGTGCCAGCGCAACAGGCTACGAGCAGTACTTC. Translating it yields CASATGYEQYF.

Turning to this clone: The same CDR3 arises from other DNA sequences in this sample as well. V usage is TRBV30 and J usage is TRBJ2-3; D possibly corresponds to TRBD2 (6 bases). The germline V and J ends were trimmed by 5 bases and 0 bases, with 9 bases remaining between them. CDR1 is GTSNPN and CDR2 is SVGIG in the germline V gene (reference sequence). The CDR3 sequence is 13 residues long. The CDR3 loop reads CAWGSGSTDTQYF. CDR3 sequence (DNA): TGTGCCTGGGGTAGCGGAAGCACAGATACGCAGTATTTT.

The J gene is TRBJ2-1, the V gene TRBV29-1; 12 nucleotides agree with TRBD1. The CDR3 spans 15 residues. Germline CDR1 and CDR2: SQVTM and ANQGSEA. Trimming cost V 3 bases and J 7 bases; bases outside gene matches: 7. CDR3 amino acids: CSVDPGQGARNEQFF. The CDR3 nucleotides read TGCAGCGTTGACCCGGGACAGGGGGCGCGGAATGAGCAGTTCTTC.

This clone was counted only a few times. This CDR3 reads CASSPDPFPYEQYF. In DNA form, the CDR3 reads TGTGCCAGCAGTCCCGACCCCTTCCCCTACGAGCAGTACTTC. This rearrangement joins TRBV6-5 to TRBJ2-7; D unclear. The CDR3 covers 14 residues. The V gene's germline CDR1 is MNHEY and CDR2 SVGAGI. Trimming removed 5 bases from V and 2 bases from J, with 13 bases in between.

This clone has a single count. The rearrangement links TRBV28 to TRBJ1-2; TRBD1 might be the D (6 bases). V was trimmed by 8 bases and J by 3 bases, leaving 19 bases between them. The germline CDR1 and CDR2 sequences are MDHEN and SYDVKM. The CDR3 spans 15 residues. The CDR3 sequence is CASYSPHGGHYGYTF. The CDR3 nucleotides read TGTGCCAGCTACTCCCCTCACGGGGGGCACTATGGCTACACCTTC.